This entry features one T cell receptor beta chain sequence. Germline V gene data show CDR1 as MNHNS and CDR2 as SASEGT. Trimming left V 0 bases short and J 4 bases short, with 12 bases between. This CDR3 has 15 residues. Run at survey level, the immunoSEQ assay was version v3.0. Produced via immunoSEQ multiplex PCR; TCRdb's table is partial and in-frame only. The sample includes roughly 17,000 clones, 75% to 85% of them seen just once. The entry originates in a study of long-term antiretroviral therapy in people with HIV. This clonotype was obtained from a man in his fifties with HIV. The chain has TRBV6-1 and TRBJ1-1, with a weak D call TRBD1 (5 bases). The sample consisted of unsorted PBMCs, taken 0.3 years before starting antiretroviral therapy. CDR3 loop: CASSEAQDSPTEAFF. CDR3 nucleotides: TGTGCCAGCAGTGAAGCACAGGACTCCCCCACTGAAGCTTTCTTT.